The 10 T cell receptor beta chains below all came from one sample that was sequenced in a study of Tregs in tolerant kidney transplant recipients. Sequencing used immunoSEQ multiplex PCR; TCRdb keeps in-frame clones, though not all of them. The table shows 240,000 or so clones, with approximately 83% occurring only once. Sequencing was carried out using CD4+ T cells from blood. Receptor source: a human donor in good health.

The chain carries TRBV14 and TRBJ1-2; 7 nucleotides agree with TRBD1. The CDR3 totals 14 residues. Germline V lookup: CDR1 SGHDN, CDR2 FVKESK. Trimming took 3 bases from V and 7 from J; bases not matched to a gene: 8. The CDR3 protein is CASSHQGQLRGYTF. DNA of the CDR3: TGTGCCAGCAGCCATCAGGGACAGTTGCGTGGCTACACCTTC.

The CDR3 nucleotides are TGTGCCAGTAGTATAATCAGGGGAAATCAGCCCCAGCATTTT. Translation gives CASSIIRGNQPQHF. The rearrangement links TRBV19 to TRBJ1-5, with D tentatively TRBD1 (6 bases). Germline V gives CDR1 LNHDA, CDR2 SQIVND (reference sequence). CDR3 length equals 14 residues. Trimming pared 2 bases from V and 4 bases from J, leaving 9 bases between.

The gene calls are TRBV2 and TRBJ1-1, with 9 bases aligning to TRBD1. Germline CDR1 reads SNHLY; CDR2 reads FYNNEI. CDR3 size: 15 residues. With V trimmed by 6 bases and J by 4 bases, 9 bases remained unmatched. In nucleotides, the CDR3 is TGTGCCAGCAGGGAACAGGGGGCACTTGTCACTGAAGCTTTCTTT. It codes for CASREQGALVTEAFF.

This chain joins TRBV9 and TRBJ2-2; 9 bases are a match to TRBD1. V was pared by 7 bases and J by 6 bases, with 7 bases of the junction left unmatched. There are 14 residues in the CDR3. Germline V lookup: CDR1 SGDLS, CDR2 YYNGEE. This CDR3 reads CASAGQGGSGELFF. The CDR3 DNA reads TGTGCCAGCGCGGGACAGGGAGGATCCGGGGAGCTGTTTTTT.

This clone was observed once. The rearrangement joins TRBV7-9 to TRBJ1-1, with 9 bases that match TRBD1. Per the germline V gene, CDR1 is SEHNR and CDR2 is FQNEAQ (reference sequence). With V trimmed by 5 bases and J by 1 base, 5 bases remained unmatched. The CDR3 sequence is 15 residues long. The CDR3 coding sequence is TGTGCCAGCAGCCTCCGGACAGGGGAGAACACTGAAGCTTTCTTT. Protein: CASSLRTGENTEAFF.

The chain carries TRBV11-3 and TRBJ2-7, with a weak D call TRBD1 (5 bases). CDR1 and CDR2 (germline): SGHNT, YENEEA. The CDR3 totals 13 residues. The V end lost 5 bases, the J end lost 4 bases, and 12 bases lay between the germline ends. The CDR3 DNA sequence: TGTGCCAGCAGCGCCTCCAGGGAATACGAGCAGTACTTC. Protein: CASSASREYEQYF.

The rearrangement joins TRBV11-2 to TRBJ1-3; D unclear. The V gene's germline CDR1 is SGHAT and CDR2 FQNNGV. V was cut by 5 bases and J by 4 bases, with 15 bases left in between. The CDR3 length is 15 residues. CDR3 loop: CASSPDLWAGNTIYF. The CDR3 DNA reads as TGTGCCAGCAGCCCCGACCTCTGGGCGGGAAACACCATATATTTT.

This sequence joins TRBV19 and TRBJ2-1; 8 nucleotides line up with TRBD2. Germline CDR1 LNHDA, CDR2 SQIVND (reference sequence). The CDR3 is 14 amino acids. The J segment lost 8 bases and the V segment lost 5 bases, leaving 8 bases of the junction unmatched. The CDR3 spells CASSPRTSRDEQFF. CDR3 in DNA: TGTGCCAGTAGTCCCCGGACTAGCCGTGATGAGCAGTTCTTC.

For this clone: Other DNA sequences in this sample translate to the same CDR3. The chain uses TRBV30 and TRBJ1-1; the D gene is possibly TRBD1 (5 bases). V gave up 2 bases and J gave up 0 bases, with 7 bases separating them. Germline values: CDR1 GTSNPN, CDR2 SVGIG (reference sequence). CDR3 size: 13 residues. The CDR3 bases are TGTGCCTGGAGTACAGGCTTGAACACTGAAGCTTTCTTT. Protein product: CAWSTGLNTEAFF.

The CDR3 sequence: CAWIPSSTDTQYF. DNA for the CDR3: TGTGCCTGGATCCCCTCTAGCACAGATACGCAGTATTTT. V and J are TRBV30 and TRBJ2-3; D is unclear. The CDR3 loop spans 13 amino acids. Trimming pared 4 bases from V and 0 bases from J, leaving 8 bases between. Germline V gene lookup returns CDR1 GTSNPN and CDR2 SVGIG (reference sequence).